This TCR beta chain was documented in a study of T cell repertoires in cytomegalovirus infection. At the level of the study: Matching HLA type and CMV infection were both indicated by public TCR beta signatures.

Study-level findings and limits: Clonotypes of TCR beta that were HLA-C-restricted and CMV-specific dominated the ex vivo response.

This clonotype was counted between two and nine times. Antigen unknown. TCRdb used MiXCR to reprocess the reads, holding one entry per CDR3 protein. Here the sample spans about 190,000 distinct CDR3 sequences, about 28% being singletons. The receptor was derived from a human donor in good health (CMV status not recorded). Some clones in this sample may be carry-over from other donors' samples. Sequenced input: PBMCs.

The CDR3 DNA reads TGTGCCAGCTCACCAGTTGTGGGGACAGCATCTAATACTGAAGCTTTCTTT. Protein sequence: CASSPVVGTASNTEAFF. The chain employs TRBV18 and TRBJ1-1; the match to TRBD1 covers 7 bases. V was pared by 2 bases and J by 5 bases, with 14 bases of the junction left unmatched. CDR3 length equals 17 residues. CDR1 KGHSH and CDR2 LQKENI come from the germline V gene. Using reference TRBV18 and TRBJ1-1 for the parts outside the CDR3, the full variable domain is NAGVMQNPRHLVRRRGQEARLRCSPMKGHSHVYWYRQLPEEGLKFMVYLQKENIIDESGMPKERFSAEFPKEGPSILRIQQVVRGDSAAYFCASSPVVGTASNTEAFFGQGTRLTVV.